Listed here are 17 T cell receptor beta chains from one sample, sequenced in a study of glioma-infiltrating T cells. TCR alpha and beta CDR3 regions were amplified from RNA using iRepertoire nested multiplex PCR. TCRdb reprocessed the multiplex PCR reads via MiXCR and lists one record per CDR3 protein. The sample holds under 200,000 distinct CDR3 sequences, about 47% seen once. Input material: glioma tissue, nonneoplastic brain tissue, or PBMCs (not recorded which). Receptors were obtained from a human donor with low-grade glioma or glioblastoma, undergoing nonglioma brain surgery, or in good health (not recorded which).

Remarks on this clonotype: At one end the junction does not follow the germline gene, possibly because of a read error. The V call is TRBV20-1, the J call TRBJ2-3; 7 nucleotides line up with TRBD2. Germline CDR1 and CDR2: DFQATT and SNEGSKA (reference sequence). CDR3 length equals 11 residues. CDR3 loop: CSARDGAGVGF. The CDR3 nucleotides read TGCAGTGCTAGAGATGGGGCGGGAGTTGGTTTT.

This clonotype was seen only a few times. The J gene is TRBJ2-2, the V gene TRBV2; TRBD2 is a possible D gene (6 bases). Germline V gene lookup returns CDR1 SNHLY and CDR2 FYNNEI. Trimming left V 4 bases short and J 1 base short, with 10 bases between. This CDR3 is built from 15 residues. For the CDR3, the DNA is TGTGCCAGCAGTGGGGGACTTATGAACACCGGGGAGCTGTTTTTT. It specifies CASSGGLMNTGELFF.

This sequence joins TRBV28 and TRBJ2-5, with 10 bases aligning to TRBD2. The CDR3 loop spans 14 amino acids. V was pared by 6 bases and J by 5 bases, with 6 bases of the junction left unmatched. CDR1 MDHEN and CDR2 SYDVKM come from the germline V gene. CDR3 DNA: TGTGCCAGCAGCCTAGGACTAGCGGCTGAGACCCAGTACTTC. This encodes CASSLGLAAETQYF.

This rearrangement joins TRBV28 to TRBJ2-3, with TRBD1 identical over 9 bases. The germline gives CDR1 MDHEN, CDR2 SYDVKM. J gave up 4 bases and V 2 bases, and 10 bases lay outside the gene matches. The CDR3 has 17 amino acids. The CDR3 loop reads CASSLSVGQGNPDTQYF. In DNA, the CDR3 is TGTGCCAGCAGTTTAAGTGTGGGACAGGGTAACCCAGATACGCAGTATTTT.

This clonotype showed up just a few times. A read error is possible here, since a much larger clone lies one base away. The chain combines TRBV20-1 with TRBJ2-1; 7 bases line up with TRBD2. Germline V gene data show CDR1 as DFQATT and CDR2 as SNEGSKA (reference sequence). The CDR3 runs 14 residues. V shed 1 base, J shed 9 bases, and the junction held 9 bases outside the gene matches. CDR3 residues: CSARGERELSEQFF. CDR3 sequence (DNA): TGCAGTGCTAGAGGGGAGCGGGAATTGAGTGAGCAGTTCTTC.

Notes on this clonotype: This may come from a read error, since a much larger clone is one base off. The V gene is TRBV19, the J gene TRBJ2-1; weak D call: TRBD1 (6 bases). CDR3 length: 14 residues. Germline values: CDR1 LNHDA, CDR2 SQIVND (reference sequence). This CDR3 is CASSTSGVRGEKFF. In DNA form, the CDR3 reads TGTGCCAGTAGTACCTCAGGGGTCAGGGGTGAGAAGTTCTTC.

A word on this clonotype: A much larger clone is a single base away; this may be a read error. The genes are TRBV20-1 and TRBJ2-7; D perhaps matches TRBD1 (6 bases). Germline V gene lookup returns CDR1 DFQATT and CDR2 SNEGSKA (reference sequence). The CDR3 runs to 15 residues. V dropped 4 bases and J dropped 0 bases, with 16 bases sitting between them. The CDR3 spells CSATIPGAHSYEQYF. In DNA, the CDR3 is TGCAGTGCTACTATCCCAGGGGCCCACTCCTACGAGCAGTACTTC.

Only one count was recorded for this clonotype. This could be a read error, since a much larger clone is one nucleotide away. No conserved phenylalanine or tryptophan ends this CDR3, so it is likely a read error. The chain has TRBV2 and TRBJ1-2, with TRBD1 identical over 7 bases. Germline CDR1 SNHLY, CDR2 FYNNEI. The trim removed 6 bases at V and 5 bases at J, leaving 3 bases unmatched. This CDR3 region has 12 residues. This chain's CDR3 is CASRAGGYGYTL. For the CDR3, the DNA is TGTGCCAGCAGGGCAGGGGGTTATGGCTACACCTTA.

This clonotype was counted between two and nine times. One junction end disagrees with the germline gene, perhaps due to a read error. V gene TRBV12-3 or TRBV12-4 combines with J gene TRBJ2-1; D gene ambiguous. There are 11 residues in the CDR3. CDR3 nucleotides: TGTGCCAACAGTAAAATTGGTGAGCAGTTCTTC. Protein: CANSKIGEQFF.

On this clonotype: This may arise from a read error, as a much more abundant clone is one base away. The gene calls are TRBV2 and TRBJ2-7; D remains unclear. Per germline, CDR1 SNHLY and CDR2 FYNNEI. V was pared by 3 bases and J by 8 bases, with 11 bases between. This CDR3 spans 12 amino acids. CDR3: CASSDWATKQYF. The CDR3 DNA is TGTGCCAGCAGTGACTGGGCCACGAAGCAGTACTTC. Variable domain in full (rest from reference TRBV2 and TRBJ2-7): EPEVTQTPSHQVTQMGQEVILRCVPISNHLYFYWYRQILGQKVEFLVSFYNNEISEKSEIFDDQFSVERPDGSNFTLKIRSTKLEDSAMYFCASSDWATKQYFGPGTRLTVT.

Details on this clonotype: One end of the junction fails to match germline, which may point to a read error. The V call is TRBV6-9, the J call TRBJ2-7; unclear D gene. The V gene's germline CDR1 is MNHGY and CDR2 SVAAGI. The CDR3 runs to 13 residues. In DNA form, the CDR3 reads TGTGCCAGCAGTCATAGCAGTGCTTACGATCAGTACTTC. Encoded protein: CASSHSSAYDQYF.

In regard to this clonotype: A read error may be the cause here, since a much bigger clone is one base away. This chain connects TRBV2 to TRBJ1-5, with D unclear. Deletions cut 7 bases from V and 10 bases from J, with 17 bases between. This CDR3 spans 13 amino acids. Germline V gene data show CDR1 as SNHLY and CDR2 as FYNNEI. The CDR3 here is CASTDGRISPQHF. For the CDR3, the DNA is TGTGCCAGCACTGATGGGCGGATAAGTCCCCAGCATTTT.

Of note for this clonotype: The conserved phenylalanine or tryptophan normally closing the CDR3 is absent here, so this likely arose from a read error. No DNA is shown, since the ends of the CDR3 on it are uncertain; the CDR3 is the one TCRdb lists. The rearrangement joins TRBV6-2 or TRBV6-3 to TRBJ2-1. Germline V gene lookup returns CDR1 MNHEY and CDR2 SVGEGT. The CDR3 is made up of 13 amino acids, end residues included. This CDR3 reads CASSREVYNEQLS.

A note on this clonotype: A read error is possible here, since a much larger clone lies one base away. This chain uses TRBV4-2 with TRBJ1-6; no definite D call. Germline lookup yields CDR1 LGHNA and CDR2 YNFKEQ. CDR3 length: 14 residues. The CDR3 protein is CASSQGNSDSHLHF. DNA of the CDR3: TGTGCCAGCAGCCAAGGCAACAGTGATTCACACCTCCACTTT.

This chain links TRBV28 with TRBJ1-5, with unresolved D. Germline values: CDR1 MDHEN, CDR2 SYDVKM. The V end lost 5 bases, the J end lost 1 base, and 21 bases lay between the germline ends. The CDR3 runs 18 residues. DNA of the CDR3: TGTGCCAGCAGTCTAGCCGGCGGGTTCGGGAGGAGCAATCAGCCCCAGCATTTT. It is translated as CASSLAGGFGRSNQPQHF.

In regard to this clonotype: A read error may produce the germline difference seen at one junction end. The CDR3 loop reads CASSQEPNQPQRF. CDR3 DNA: TGTGCCAGCAGCCAAGAGCCAAATCAGCCCCAGCGTTTT. V usage is TRBV3-1 and J usage is TRBJ1-5; D call uncertain. The CDR3 is 13 residues long. Germline CDR1 and CDR2: LGHDT and YNNKEL (reference sequence).

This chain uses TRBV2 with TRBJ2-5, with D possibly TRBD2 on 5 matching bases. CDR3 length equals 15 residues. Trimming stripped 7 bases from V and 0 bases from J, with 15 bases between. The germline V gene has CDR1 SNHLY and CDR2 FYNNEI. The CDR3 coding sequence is TGTGCCAGCATGTCCGGGGAACAGTACCAAGAGACCCAGTACTTC. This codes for CASMSGEQYQETQYF.